These 13 T cell receptor beta chains were all obtained from the same sample, sequenced in a study of beta chain features in type 1 diabetes. Reverse transcribing all isolated RNA meant expressed TCRB transcripts were sequenced. Some clones are missing from TCRdb's copy, which holds only in-frame ones; the method was immunoSEQ multiplex PCR. Among about 360,000 clones listed, roughly 13% were seen once. The sample taken for sequencing was naive CD4+ T cells from blood. Receptor source: a man between 18 and 29 years old in good health.

The V and J genes are TRBV19 and TRBJ2-2; perhaps TRBD1 as D (5 bases). Germline V lookup: CDR1 LNHDA, CDR2 SQIVND (reference sequence). The CDR3 has 12 amino acids. Trimming stripped 6 bases from V and 5 bases from J, with 7 bases between. The chain's CDR3 is CASSPGTGELFF. The CDR3 DNA reads as TGTGCCAGTAGCCCAGGGACCGGGGAGCTGTTTTTT.

The chain combines TRBV29-1 with TRBJ1-1; D may be TRBD1 (5 bases). Germline loops: CDR1 SQVTM, CDR2 ANQGSEA. The CDR3 is 12 amino acids. CDR3: CTTGGLNTEAFF. The CDR3, as DNA: TGCACCACGGGGGGTCTGAACACTGAAGCTTTCTTT.

V is TRBV19 and J is TRBJ2-7; TRBD2 might be the D (6 bases). The CDR3 consists of 15 residues. Germline V CDR1 and CDR2: LNHDA, SQIVND (reference sequence). Trimming pared 1 base from V and 6 bases from J, leaving 16 bases between. The CDR3 DNA sequence: TGTGCCAGTAGTATAGGCGGAGTAGCGGACGTCGAGCAGTACTTC. Protein: CASSIGGVADVEQYF.

V is TRBV7-3 and J is TRBJ2-1; 10 bases agree with TRBD2. V was pared by 5 bases and J by 5 bases, with 6 bases of the junction left unmatched. Germline V lookup: CDR1 SGHTA, CDR2 FQGTGA. The CDR3 extends over 15 amino acids. This CDR3 reads CASSARLAGHNEQFF. In DNA form, the CDR3 reads TGTGCCAGCAGCGCCCGACTAGCGGGTCACAATGAGCAGTTCTTC.

V usage is TRBV6-5 and J usage is TRBJ2-7, with D perhaps TRBD1 (6 bases). V lost 2 bases to trimming and J lost 4 bases, with 15 bases between them. Germline lookup yields CDR1 MNHEY and CDR2 SVGAGI. This CDR3 spans 15 amino acids. CDR3 in amino acids: CASSYPTYRGYEQYF. DNA of the CDR3: TGTGCCAGCAGTTACCCGACATATAGGGGGTACGAGCAGTACTTC.

The chain combines TRBV6-6 with TRBJ1-1; D uncertain. This CDR3 comprises 12 residues. Germline loops: CDR1 MNHNY, CDR2 SVGAGI (reference sequence). V was clipped by 0 bases and J by 11 bases, with 10 bases between them. The CDR3 loop is CASSYSAPGAFF. As DNA, the CDR3 is TGTGCCAGCAGTTACTCGGCCCCCGGGGCTTTCTTT.

The CDR3: CASSVGAGILSSTDTQYF. CDR3 bases: TGTGCCAGCAGCGTAGGAGCGGGAATTCTCTCTAGCACAGATACGCAGTATTTT. The gene calls are TRBV9 and TRBJ2-3; 7 bases are a match to TRBD2. The CDR3 extends over 18 amino acids. The ends lost 0 bases at V and 0 bases at J; junction bases unmatched: 10. CDR1 and CDR2 (germline): SGDLS, YYNGEE.

The chain employs TRBV7-2 and TRBJ2-6, with D perhaps matching TRBD2 (7 bases). V was shortened by 4 bases and J by 0 bases, with 13 bases between the two germline ends. In germline, CDR1 is SGHTA, CDR2 FQGNSA. This CDR3 is built from 17 residues. In DNA form, the CDR3 reads TGTGCCAGCAGCTCCCGAGGGGGGGTCTCTGGGGCCAACGTCCTGACTTTC. Its translation: CASSSRGGVSGANVLTF.

This rearrangement joins TRBV4-2 to TRBJ1-2; no clear D gene. The germline gives CDR1 LGHNA, CDR2 YNFKEQ. V dropped 0 bases and J dropped 4 bases, with 12 bases sitting between them. This CDR3 has 15 residues. Here the CDR3 DNA reads TGTGCCAGCAGCCAAGATCGAGCAGGCCCCTATGGCTACACCTTC. Translating it yields CASSQDRAGPYGYTF.

CDR3 DNA sequence: TGTGCCGGCGAGGCGGGGAGCTCCTACGAGCAGTACTTC. Translating it yields CAGEAGSSYEQYF. The rearrangement uses TRBV6-1 and TRBJ2-7; possibly TRBD2 for D (6 bases). CDR3 length: 13 amino acids. Germline CDR1 is MNHNS and CDR2 is SASEGT. Trimming shortened V by 11 bases and J by 0 bases, and 14 bases separated the two germline ends.

This chain connects TRBV6-5 to TRBJ1-3; maybe TRBD1 (6 bases). The V gene lost 8 bases and the J gene lost 2 bases, with 7 bases spanning the gap. In germline, CDR1 is MNHEY, CDR2 SVGAGI. The CDR3 has 12 amino acids. DNA of the CDR3: TGTGCCAGCGCAGGGGCTGGAAACACCATATATTTT. Translating it yields CASAGAGNTIYF.

The chain combines TRBV9 with TRBJ2-5, with D perhaps TRBD2 (5 bases). V was trimmed by 0 bases and J by 2 bases, leaving 17 bases between them. The CDR3 is 17 amino acids. Per the germline V gene, CDR1 is SGDLS and CDR2 is YYNGEE. The DNA of the CDR3 is TGTGCCAGCAGCGTAGGTGTAGCGACGACGCTGCAAGAGACCCAGTACTTC. Amino acids: CASSVGVATTLQETQYF.

This rearrangement joins TRBV12-5 to TRBJ2-5, with 8 bases fitting TRBD1. The length of the CDR3 is 13 residues. Unmatched junction bases numbered 4, after V lost 6 bases and J lost 4 bases. Germline CDR1 reads LGHNT; CDR2 reads FRNRAP. CDR3 DNA: TGTGCTAGTGGATTAGACAGGGGAGAGACCCAGTACTTC. It codes for CASGLDRGETQYF. The full variable domain, in which reference TRBV12-5 and TRBJ2-5 provide the parts outside the CDR3, is DARVTQTPRHKVTEMGQEVTMRCQPILGHNTVFWYRQTMMQGLELLAYFRNRAPLDDSGMPKDRFSAEMPDATLATLKIQPSEPRDSAVYFCASGLDRGETQYFGPGTRLLVL.